This T cell receptor (beta chain) was sequenced for a study of human T cells and chemical hapten exposure. Study details: Each patient's scalp received weekly diphenylcyclopropenone throughout the approximately 23-week study.

The library attached unique molecular identifiers to individual cDNA molecules. TCRdb passed the RACE reads through MiXCR, listing each CDR3 protein once. The data contain more than 300,000 distinct CDR3 sequences, approximately 5.8% of them singletons. The time point is: pre-sensitization, week 0. Treatment noted: therapeutic diphenylcyclopropenone sensitization with weekly scalp DPC. The junction had 9 bases not matched to a gene; V was cut back by 4 bases and J by 2 bases. The CDR3 consists of 15 residues. Germline V gene data show CDR1 as SGHRS and CDR2 as YFSETQ. This clonotype came up many times. Its antigen is undetermined. Study conclusions and caveats: Clustering by CDR3 similarity yielded significantly more large clusters from expanded TCRs than controls.

The chain uses TRBV5-1 and TRBJ2-7, with 7 bases that match TRBD1. The clonotype comes from a woman between 18 and 29 years old with alopecia areata. Some clones in this sample may be carry-over from other donors' samples. Sequences were derived from whole blood, sampled in connection with sensitization to the hapten diphenylcyclopropenone (DPC). The CDR3 DNA sequence: TGCGCCAGCAGCCCGAGGACAGGTCCTACCTACGAGCAGTACTTC. Translating it yields CASSPRTGPTYEQYF. The full variable domain, its missing parts supplied by reference TRBV5-1 and TRBJ2-7, is KAGVTQTPRYLIKTRGQQVTLSCSPISGHRSVSWYQQTPGQGLQFLFEYFSETQRNKGNFPGRFSGRQFSNSRSEMNVSTLELGDSALYLCASSPRTGPTYEQYFGPGTRLTVT.